These T cell receptor beta chains were read from a single sample in a study of blood T cell repertoires in COVID-19. The data were produced by immunoSEQ multiplex PCR, yet TCRdb's version contains in-frame clones alone and is incomplete. The profile shows roughly 200,000 clones, 86% of them singletons. Material: PBMCs or T cells enriched from blood (not recorded which). All receptors derive from a woman between 40 and 55 years old with acute COVID-19. CDR3s leave out the opening cysteine and the closing phenylalanine or tryptophan. The order of the fields is D gene, J gene, V gene, CDR3 protein. D genes are given only for firm matches.

NA	TRBJ1-1	TRBV3-1/TRBV3-2	ASSPHPGEVNTEAF
NA	TRBJ2-1	TRBV10-2	ASSEPRDWYNEQF
NA	TRBJ1-1	TRBV6-4	ASSENSGGNTEAF
TRBD1	TRBJ2-2	TRBV18	ASSPPGQGAWDTGELF
TRBD1	TRBJ2-4	TRBV5-3	ARRGSRGAKNIQY
TRBD1	TRBJ2-3	TRBV18	ASSLPGTGGLADTQY
TRBD2	TRBJ2-1	TRBV2	ASSVGRGPQEQF
TRBD1	TRBJ2-3	TRBV27	ASSPLSGTGFGGYTQY
NA	TRBJ1-4	TRBV27	ASSLTIATNEKLF
NA	TRBJ1-5	TRBV7-8	ASSLGPRGGDNQPQH